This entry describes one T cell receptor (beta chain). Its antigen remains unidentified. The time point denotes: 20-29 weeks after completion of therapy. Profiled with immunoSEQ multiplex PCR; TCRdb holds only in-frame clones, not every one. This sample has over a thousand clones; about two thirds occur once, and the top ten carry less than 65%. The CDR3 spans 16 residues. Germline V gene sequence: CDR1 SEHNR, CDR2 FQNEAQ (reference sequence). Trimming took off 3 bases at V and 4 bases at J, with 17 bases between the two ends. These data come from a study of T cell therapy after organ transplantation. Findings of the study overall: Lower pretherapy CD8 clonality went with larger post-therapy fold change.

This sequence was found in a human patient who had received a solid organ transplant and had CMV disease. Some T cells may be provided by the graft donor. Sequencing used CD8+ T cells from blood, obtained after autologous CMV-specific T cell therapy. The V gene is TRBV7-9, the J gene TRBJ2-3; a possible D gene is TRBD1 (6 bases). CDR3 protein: CASSFPDSPGADTQYF. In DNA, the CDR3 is TGTGCCAGCAGCTTTCCGGACAGTCCCGGGGCAGATACGCAGTATTTT.